This entry is about one T cell receptor beta chain. Its antigen is unknown. This sample was taken from a study of post-analysis software for immune sequencing data. Across the whole study: The patients showed relapsing-remitting, secondary progressive and progressive-relapsing multiple sclerosis courses. Study-wide results and limits: Multiple sclerosis patients had significantly lower normalized Chao1 diversity than controls.

TCR beta libraries were prepared from cDNA with unique molecular identifiers. TCRdb reprocessed the PCR reads via MiXCR and lists one record per CDR3 protein. The top ten clones hold 25% to 35% of a sample with 150,000 to 200,000 distinct CDR3 sequences, about 34% of them seen once. The germline V and J ends were trimmed by 0 bases and 15 bases, with 12 bases remaining between them. CDR1 is LGHNA, CDR2 YNFKEQ, per germline. This CDR3 region has 12 residues. The clonotype originates from a girl under 18 with multiple sclerosis. The chain links TRBV4-2 to TRBJ2-4; possibly TRBD1 or TRBD2 for D (5 bases each). The material was blood, obtained after autologous hematopoietic stem cell transplantation. In nucleotides, the CDR3 is TGTGCCAGCAGCCAAGAGGGGCTAGCTCTGTACTTC. Protein sequence: CASSQEGLALYF.